The next 17 T cell receptor beta chains were all read from a single sample in a study of blood T cell repertoires in COVID-19. Assay: immunoSEQ multiplex PCR; the TCRdb copy retains only in-frame clones and omits some. This sample has about 150,000 clones; about 80% occur once, and the top ten carry approximately 32%. Sequencing was performed on peripheral blood. All receptors derive from a woman aged 55-70 years with acute or convalescent COVID-19.

The V call is TRBV11-1, the J call TRBJ2-7; a weak D match, TRBD2 (6 bases). V gave up 5 bases and J gave up 7 bases, with 12 bases separating them. Looked up from germline, CDR1 is SGHAT and CDR2 is FQDESV (reference sequence). The CDR3 is 12 amino acids. For the CDR3, the DNA is TGTGCCAGCAGCCCACCGGCGGGGGAGCAGTACTTC. It yields the protein CASSPPAGEQYF.

The table lists this clone with a count of one. V and J are TRBV7-9 and TRBJ2-1; 8 positions match TRBD2. This CDR3 region has 15 residues. The V segment lost 4 bases and the J segment 6 bases; nucleotides outside the gene matches: 8. Germline V CDR1 and CDR2: SEHNR, FQNEAQ (reference sequence). The CDR3 region has the DNA TGTGCCAGCAGCTCCCCCCCCGCGGGGGGCAATGAGCAGTTCTTC. It encodes CASSSPPAGGNEQFF.

This chain links TRBV11-1 with TRBJ2-1, with D possibly matching TRBD1 (5 bases). Germline V gives CDR1 SGHAT, CDR2 FQDESV (reference sequence). The CDR3 is 15 amino acids. Trimming took off 1 base at V and 0 bases at J, with 7 bases between the two ends. This CDR3 reads CASSLGTSSYNEQFF. The CDR3 nucleotides read TGTGCCAGCAGCTTAGGGACAAGCTCCTACAATGAGCAGTTCTTC.

The V and J genes are TRBV7-9 and TRBJ2-6; 7 nucleotides agree with TRBD1. Germline CDR1 reads SEHNR; CDR2 reads FQNEAQ (reference sequence). The CDR3 length is 16 residues. The junction had 4 bases not matched to a gene; V was cut back by 3 bases and J by 2 bases. The CDR3 region is CASSFRQGTGANVLTF. In nucleotides, the CDR3 is TGTGCCAGCAGCTTCAGACAGGGAACTGGGGCCAACGTCCTGACTTTC. The full variable domain, its missing parts supplied by reference TRBV7-9 and TRBJ2-6, is DTGVSQNPRHKITKRGQNVTFRCDPISEHNRLYWYRQTLGQGPEFLTYFQNEAQLEKSRLLSDRFSAERPKGSFSTLEIQRTEQGDSAMYLCASSFRQGTGANVLTFGAGSRLTVL.

This clone came up once. CDR3 DNA: TGCAGTGCTAGTTCCCACGGGAACACTGAAGCTTTCTTT. Protein: CSASSHGNTEAFF. This chain connects TRBV20-1 to TRBJ1-1, with D unclear. Per germline, CDR1 DFQATT and CDR2 SNEGSKA (reference sequence). V lost 3 bases to trimming and J lost 1 base, with 9 bases between them. The CDR3 consists of 13 residues.

The V gene is TRBV29-1, the J gene TRBJ2-7; 8 bases are a match to TRBD1. The CDR3 is 11 amino acids. V was clipped by 3 bases and J by 9 bases; unmatched bases: 4. Germline V gene lookup returns CDR1 SQVTM and CDR2 ANQGSEA. The CDR3 sequence is CSVEQGAVQYV. As DNA, the CDR3 is TGCAGCGTTGAGCAGGGGGCAGTGCAGTACGTC.

The V call is TRBV19, the J call TRBJ2-7; 8 bases fit TRBD1. Trimming removed 6 bases from V and 7 bases from J; junction bases left unmatched: 8. Germline loops: CDR1 LNHDA, CDR2 SQIVND (reference sequence). CDR3 length equals 13 residues. This CDR3 reads CASRPDRGSEQYF. CDR3 DNA: TGTGCCAGTAGGCCCGACAGGGGCAGTGAGCAGTACTTC.

This chain connects TRBV6-5 to TRBJ1-6; 8 nucleotides agree with TRBD1. The V gene end was trimmed by 4 bases and the J gene end by 7 bases; junction bases not matched to a gene: 6. The germline CDR1 and CDR2 sequences are MNHEY and SVGAGI. The CDR3 extends over 15 amino acids. CDR3 sequence (DNA): TGTGCCAGCAGTTCCGACAGGGGCGGGAATTCACCCCTCCACTTT. This codes for CASSSDRGGNSPLHF.

The chain links TRBV6-5 to TRBJ1-1; 9 nucleotides agree with TRBD1. Looked up from germline, CDR1 is MNHEY and CDR2 is SVGAGI. CDR3 length equals 15 residues. After removal of 0 bases from V and 3 bases from J, the junction contained 2 bases not matched to a gene. In DNA form, the CDR3 reads TGTGCCAGCAGTTACTCGTGGACAGGGGACACTGAAGCTTTCTTT. Its translation: CASSYSWTGDTEAFF.

Points on this clone: A far larger clone lies a single base away; this is likely a read error. This chain uses TRBV2 with TRBJ2-5, with TRBD2 matching over 9 bases. The CDR3 is 15 amino acids. With 8 bases clipped from V and 7 bases from J, the junction kept 14 bases outside the gene matches. Germline-derived CDR1 and CDR2 are SNHLY and FYNNEI. CDR3 nucleotides: TGTGCCAGCGGCTGGACTTGCGGGGGGGCGGGGACCCAGTACTTC. Protein product: CASGWTCGGAGTQYF.

This clone has only a few counts. The rearrangement joins TRBV27 to TRBJ1-5, with D possibly TRBD1 on 5 matching bases. The CDR3 sequence is 15 residues long. CDR1 and CDR2 from the germline V gene are MNHEY and SMNVEV (reference sequence). Trimming stripped 6 bases from V and 1 base from J, with 13 bases between. The CDR3 DNA is TGTGCCAGCAGGTCAGGGATAGTAAGCAATCAGCCCCAGCATTTT. Translated: CASRSGIVSNQPQHF.

The chain combines TRBV5-1 with TRBJ2-7, with 10 nucleotides matching TRBD1. This CDR3 comprises 13 residues. The germline gives CDR1 SGHRS, CDR2 YFSETQ. V trimming: 4 bases; J trimming: 4 bases; junction bases outside the gene matches: 2. The CDR3 bases are TGCGCCAGCAGCGCGGGACAGGGGTACGAGCAGTACGTC. Translated, it gives CASSAGQGYEQYV.

The chain combines TRBV10-2 with TRBJ2-1; D remains unclear. V lost 2 bases and J lost 9, with 11 bases in between. Germline lookup yields CDR1 WSHSY and CDR2 SAAADI. CDR3 length: 13 residues. CDR3 DNA: TGCGCCAGCAGTGAGAACTCCGCACGTGAGCAGTTCTTC. Translated: CASSENSAREQFF.

V usage is TRBV11-2 and J usage is TRBJ1-4, with a possible D match to TRBD1 (5 bases). The CDR3 contains 12 residues. Germline loops: CDR1 SGHAT, CDR2 FQNNGV. Trimming pared 5 bases from V and 8 bases from J, leaving 9 bases between. CDR3 amino acids: CASSTHREKLFF. CDR3 bases: TGTGCCAGCAGCACGCACAGGGAAAAACTGTTTTTT.

V gene TRBV19 combines with J gene TRBJ2-7, with 7 nucleotides matching TRBD1. The CDR3 runs 15 residues. Germline assignment: CDR1 LNHDA and CDR2 SQIVND (reference sequence). The junction had 6 bases not matched to a gene; V was cut back by 4 bases and J by 0 bases. The CDR3 is CASSRGQMSSYEQYF. In nucleotides, the CDR3 is TGTGCCAGTAGTAGGGGACAGATGAGCTCCTACGAGCAGTACTTC.

The genes are TRBV6-5 and TRBJ1-2, with D perhaps matching TRBD1 (6 bases). The V and J ends lost 2 bases and 3 bases respectively, with 7 bases between them. The V gene's germline CDR1 is MNHEY and CDR2 SVGAGI. This CDR3 has 13 amino acids. DNA of the CDR3: TGTGCCAGCAGTTACGGGACATACTATGGCTACACCTTC. This codes for CASSYGTYYGYTF.

The J gene is TRBJ2-7, the V gene TRBV15; a weak D match, TRBD1 (6 bases). Germline V gene sequence: CDR1 LNHNV, CDR2 YYDKDF (reference sequence). This CDR3 comprises 14 residues. V lost 3 bases to trimming and J lost 3 bases, with 12 bases between them. The CDR3 spells CATSRLGQLYEQYF. The CDR3 DNA follows: TGTGCCACCAGCAGGCTGGGACAACTCTACGAGCAGTACTTC. Full variable domain (rest looked up from reference TRBV15 and TRBJ2-7): DAMVIQNPRYQVTQFGKPVTLSCSQTLNHNVMYWYQQKSSQAPKLLFHYYDKDFNNEADTPDNFQSRRPNTSFCFLDIRSPGLGDTAMYLCATSRLGQLYEQYFGPGTRLTVT.